Below, 28 T cell receptor beta chains from the same sample are listed, as sequenced in a study of cytomegalovirus exposure and HLA in healthy donors. The PCR had 60 Vbeta and 13 Jbeta primers. Generated by immunoSEQ multiplex PCR, the TCRdb table keeps only in-frame clones and is missing some. The sample lists approximately 53,000 clones; 72% were seen once. Sequenced sample: PBMCs. The source of these receptors is a woman in her fifties or sixties in good health and CMV-seronegative.

V and J are TRBV19 and TRBJ1-3; possibly TRBD1 for D (6 bases). Trimming took 3 bases from V and 0 from J, leaving 15 bases between them. Per germline, CDR1 LNHDA and CDR2 SQIVND (reference sequence). This CDR3 contains 17 residues. The CDR3 DNA is TGTGCCAGTAGTATGCTACGGGACACCACCTCTGGAAACACCATATATTTT. Translation gives CASSMLRDTTSGNTIYF.

The chain links TRBV6-4 to TRBJ2-3; 10 nucleotides line up with TRBD2. Germline CDR1 and CDR2: MRHNA and SNTAGT. V lost 5 bases to trimming and J lost 3 bases; unmatched junction nucleotides: 5. The length of the CDR3 is 15 residues. The CDR3 region has the DNA TGTGCCAGCAGTAAAACTAGCGGGGCTACAGATACGCAGTATTTT. This gives the protein CASSKTSGATDTQYF.

The chain has TRBV7-2 and TRBJ2-7, with D perhaps TRBD1 (5 bases). V was pared by 2 bases and J by 7 bases, with 18 bases between. The germline CDR1 and CDR2 sequences are SGHTA and FQGNSA. This CDR3 has 15 amino acids. The CDR3 nucleotides are TGTGCCAGCAGCTTATTTGGGGCGGTCCTACGGGAGCAGTACTTC. Protein: CASSLFGAVLREQYF.

This clone has just one count. The junction differs from germline at one of its ends, possibly a read error. The V gene is TRBV7-9, the J gene TRBJ1-6; no reliable D call. The CDR3 is made up of 12 amino acids. CDR1 SEHNR and CDR2 FQNEAQ come from the germline V gene (reference sequence). This chain's CDR3 is CSSGEILEPLHF. The CDR3 DNA follows: TGTTCCAGCGGAGAGATTTTAGAACCCCTCCACTTT.

This clone was seen more than once but under ten times. This chain connects TRBV5-1 to TRBJ2-1; D is undetermined. The CDR3 is 13 residues long. V was clipped by 1 base and J by 6 bases, with 8 bases between them. The germline V gene has CDR1 SGHRS and CDR2 YFSETQ. CDR3 in amino acids: CASSLSEGNEQFF. In DNA, the CDR3 is TGCGCCAGCAGCTTGAGCGAAGGCAATGAGCAGTTCTTC.

The chain links TRBV6-6 to TRBJ1-5; D is possibly TRBD1 (5 bases). The germline V and J ends were trimmed by 2 bases and 5 bases, with 10 bases remaining between them. Germline values: CDR1 MNHNY, CDR2 SVGAGI (reference sequence). The CDR3 extends over 14 amino acids. CDR3 in amino acids: CASSYRGLDQPQHF. The CDR3 DNA reads as TGTGCCAGCAGTTACAGGGGATTAGATCAGCCCCAGCATTTT.

This rearrangement joins TRBV28 to TRBJ2-7; TRBD1 matches at 9 bases. The CDR3 loop spans 15 amino acids. J lost 1 base, V lost 8 bases, and 9 bases had no gene match. Germline loops: CDR1 MDHEN, CDR2 SYDVKM. The CDR3 region is CASGEDRGQSYEQYF. CDR3 sequence (DNA): TGTGCCAGCGGGGAGGACAGGGGCCAATCCTACGAGCAGTACTTC.

The chain joins TRBV5-1 to TRBJ2-7; D might be TRBD2 (7 bases). In germline, CDR1 is SGHRS, CDR2 YFSETQ. V was pared by 0 bases and J by 5 bases, with 12 bases between. The CDR3 consists of 14 residues. The CDR3 spells CASSLEGGTNEQYF. CDR3 nucleotides: TGCGCCAGCAGCTTGGAGGGGGGGACCAACGAGCAGTACTTC. Full variable domain (outside the CDR3, taken from reference TRBV5-1 and TRBJ2-7): KAGVTQTPRYLIKTRGQQVTLSCSPISGHRSVSWYQQTPGQGLQFLFEYFSETQRNKGNFPGRFSGRQFSNSRSEMNVSTLELGDSALYLCASSLEGGTNEQYFGPGTRLTVT.

V gene TRBV30 combines with J gene TRBJ2-3; the D gene is possibly TRBD2 (6 bases). Trimming cost V 2 bases and J 7 bases, with 16 bases left between them. The CDR3 spans 14 residues. Germline CDR1 GTSNPN, CDR2 SVGIG (reference sequence). The CDR3 DNA reads as TGTGCCTGGAGTTCGGGCGGGGTCTTGCATACGCAGTATTTT. Protein sequence: CAWSSGGVLHTQYF.

The chain employs TRBV18 and TRBJ1-5, with D tentatively TRBD1 (6 bases). Germline assignment: CDR1 KGHSH and CDR2 LQKENI. The CDR3 sequence is 16 residues long. Trimming removed 3 bases at V and 6 bases at J, with 18 bases between. The CDR3 sequence: CASSPPSDRLGQPQHF. Written as DNA, the CDR3 is TGTGCCAGCTCACCGCCCTCCGACAGGCTAGGTCAGCCCCAGCATTTT.

The V gene is TRBV7-9, the J gene TRBJ2-1; D possibly corresponds to TRBD2 (6 bases). The CDR3 length is 16 residues. Per germline, CDR1 SEHNR and CDR2 FQNEAQ (reference sequence). The V end lost 4 bases, the J end lost 3 bases, and 16 bases lay between the germline ends. CDR3 sequence: CASSSPGLSIYNEQFF. The CDR3, as DNA: TGTGCCAGCAGCTCCCCGGGACTGTCAATCTACAATGAGCAGTTCTTC.

The genes are TRBV5-1 and TRBJ2-3, with 12 bases lining up with TRBD1. The CDR3 has 16 amino acids. Unmatched junction bases numbered 5, after V lost 4 bases and J lost 2 bases. From germline, CDR1 is SGHRS and CDR2 YFSETQ. DNA for the CDR3: TGCGCCAGCAGCGACCTGGGACAGGGGGCCACAGATACGCAGTATTTT. This gives the protein CASSDLGQGATDTQYF.

This clone came up once. V usage is TRBV28 and J usage is TRBJ1-2; 8 bases map to TRBD1. J lost 8 bases, V lost 5 bases, and 13 bases had no gene match. Per germline, CDR1 MDHEN and CDR2 SYDVKM. CDR3 length equals 15 residues. The CDR3 nucleotides are TGTGCCAGCAGTCCCCCGTGGGACAGGTCGAGGGGCTACACCTTC. Its protein is CASSPPWDRSRGYTF.

The genes are TRBV9 and TRBJ2-1; tentative D call: TRBD2 (6 bases). The CDR3 totals 14 residues. Trimming shortened V by 3 bases and J by 8 bases, and 15 bases separated the two germline ends. The V gene's germline CDR1 is SGDLS and CDR2 YYNGEE. This CDR3 reads CASSDPSKRDEQFF. CDR3 DNA sequence: TGTGCCAGCAGCGATCCCTCGAAGCGGGATGAGCAGTTCTTC.

This clone appeared once. The chain has TRBV6-6 and TRBJ1-6, with D hard to call. This CDR3 is 15 amino acids long. V lost 0 bases to trimming and J lost 10 bases, with 13 bases between them. Germline V gene data show CDR1 as MNHNY and CDR2 as SVGAGI (reference sequence). DNA of the CDR3: TGTGCCAGCAGTTACTCGGACGGGGTAAGGTCACCCCTCCACTTT. Protein product: CASSYSDGVRSPLHF.

The V and J genes are TRBV27 and TRBJ2-5, with D tentatively TRBD2 (6 bases). The CDR3 contains 14 residues. Germline CDR1 is MNHEY and CDR2 is SMNVEV (reference sequence). The V end lost 5 bases, the J end lost 5 bases, and 15 bases lay between the germline ends. The CDR3 reads CASSDRAGWETQYF. CDR3 in DNA: TGTGCCAGCAGTGACCGAGCGGGCTGGGAGACCCAGTACTTC.

V gene TRBV28 combines with J gene TRBJ2-5; maybe TRBD2 (6 bases). The V gene's germline CDR1 is MDHEN and CDR2 SYDVKM. The CDR3 spans 15 residues. V lost 6 bases and J lost 4, with 18 bases in between. This CDR3 reads CASSPPLGGGETQYF. Written as DNA, the CDR3 is TGTGCCAGCAGCCCACCCCTGGGGGGAGGAGAGACCCAGTACTTC.

The chain combines TRBV6-5 with TRBJ1-5; D unresolved. Germline CDR1 reads MNHEY; CDR2 reads SVGAGI. Deletions cut 2 bases from V and 3 bases from J, with 5 bases between. CDR3 length: 13 amino acids. The CDR3 here is CASSYPVNQPQHF. In nucleotides, the CDR3 is TGTGCCAGCAGTTACCCCGTCAATCAGCCCCAGCATTTT.

V usage is TRBV7-2 and J usage is TRBJ1-1, with a possible D match to TRBD1 (6 bases). V was pared by 4 bases and J by 4 bases, with 13 bases between. CDR3 length: 14 amino acids. CDR1 and CDR2 (germline): SGHTA, FQGNSA. CDR3 protein: CASSSTGTGTEAFF. CDR3 bases: TGTGCCAGCAGCTCGACAGGTACGGGCACTGAAGCTTTCTTT.

The genes are TRBV28 and TRBJ1-2, with 9 bases aligning to TRBD1. J was trimmed by 4 bases and V by 6 bases; bases with no gene match: 12. CDR1 and CDR2 (germline): MDHEN, SYDVKM. CDR3 length: 16 amino acids. The CDR3 protein is CASRTGTGKGSYGYTF. The CDR3 DNA follows: TGTGCCAGCAGAACCGGGACAGGGAAGGGCTCCTATGGCTACACCTTC.

The chain employs TRBV6-1 and TRBJ2-7; D unresolved. This CDR3 region has 14 residues. The V gene's germline CDR1 is MNHNS and CDR2 SASEGT. Trimming cost V 1 base and J 4 bases, with 11 bases left between them. The DNA for the CDR3 is TGTGCCAGCAGTGAAGTGGGCTGGAAATACGAGCAGTACTTC. It encodes CASSEVGWKYEQYF.

This clone showed up just once. The same CDR3 also results from other DNA sequences found in this sample. This sequence joins TRBV28 and TRBJ1-2; no clear D gene. The CDR3 contains 14 residues. Looked up from germline, CDR1 is MDHEN and CDR2 is SYDVKM. Trimming took off 6 bases at V and 5 bases at J, with 16 bases between the two ends. CDR3 amino acids: CASSPMGGGYGYTF. DNA of the CDR3: TGTGCCAGCAGCCCTATGGGAGGAGGATATGGCTACACCTTC.

V gene TRBV7-2 combines with J gene TRBJ1-4; tentative D call: TRBD1 (5 bases). Germline V lookup: CDR1 SGHTA, CDR2 FQGNSA. This CDR3 is 15 amino acids long. Trimming removed 0 bases at V and 7 bases at J, with 12 bases between. The CDR3 nucleotides read TGTGCCAGCAGCTTAGCGGGTAGGGGTGGTGAAAAACTGTTTTTT. Its translation: CASSLAGRGGEKLFF.

This chain joins TRBV28 and TRBJ1-2, with 9 bases identical to TRBD1. Per the germline V gene, CDR1 is MDHEN and CDR2 is SYDVKM. After removal of 6 bases from V and 5 bases from J, the junction contained 1 base not matched to a gene. The CDR3 extends over 12 amino acids. In DNA form, the CDR3 reads TGTGCCAGCAGGACAGGGGGATATGGCTACACCTTC. This encodes CASRTGGYGYTF.

The chain combines TRBV5-1 with TRBJ2-7, with 9 bases aligning to TRBD2. This CDR3 region has 15 residues. The V gene's germline CDR1 is SGHRS and CDR2 YFSETQ. The V segment lost 0 bases and the J segment 0 bases; nucleotides outside the gene matches: 1. DNA of the CDR3: TGCGCCAGCAGCTTGGGCGGGGGGGACTCCTACGAGCAGTACTTC. It translates to CASSLGGGDSYEQYF.

The table lists this clone with a few counts. The chain carries TRBV10-1 and TRBJ1-2; D gene unclear. Germline CDR1 WNHNN, CDR2 SYGVQD (reference sequence). The CDR3 sequence is 14 residues long. The V gene lost 2 bases and the J gene lost 3 bases, with 10 bases spanning the gap. The DNA of the CDR3 is TGCGCCAGCAGTGAGGAGAGGGCCCACTATGGCTACACCTTC. Translation: CASSEERAHYGYTF.

The chain recombines TRBV29-1 with TRBJ2-5; unclear D gene. Germline V lookup: CDR1 SQVTM, CDR2 ANQGSEA. The length of the CDR3 is 11 residues. V shed 3 bases and J shed 2 bases, with 4 bases lying between them. The CDR3 DNA follows: TGCAGCGTTGACAGACAAGAGACCCAGTACTTC. This codes for CSVDRQETQYF. The variable domain in full, completed from reference TRBV29-1 and TRBJ2-5, reads SAVISQKPSRDICQRGTSLTIQCQVDSQVTMMFWYRQQPGQSLTLIATANQGSEATYESGFVIDKFPISRPNLTFSTLTVSNMSPEDSSIYLCSVDRQETQYFGPGTRLLVL.

The chain is built from TRBV2 and TRBJ2-7; 13 nucleotides agree with TRBD2. This CDR3 region has 14 residues. V was clipped by 7 bases and J by 4 bases; unmatched bases: 4. Germline V CDR1 and CDR2: SNHLY, FYNNEI. CDR3 sequence (DNA): TGTGCCAGCAAGAGGACTAGCGGGAGTTACGAGCAGTACTTC. Protein: CASKRTSGSYEQYF.